This T cell receptor (beta chain) was captured by sequencing in a study of blood T cells in healthy people across ages. Study-wide results and limits: Estimates of total diversity, which came from one million sequenced T cells, were considered to be underestimates.

A word on this clonotype: Its antigen remains unknown.

The use of a sample-barcoded 5' primer and a J-beta primer mix characterized a second PCR of roughly 6 to 12 cycles. TCRdb processed the 5' RACE reads anew with MiXCR; each CDR3 protein has one entry. This sample has hundreds of thousands of distinct CDR3 sequences, with approximately 49% found just once. Germline V gene sequence: CDR1 SGHAT, CDR2 FQNNGV. The CDR3 length is 16 residues. V lost 5 bases and J lost 0; bases outside the gene matches: 9. The chain links TRBV11-2 to TRBJ2-7; 8 positions agree with TRBD2. The receptor's source is a woman between 55 and 75 years old in good health. Source material: blood. The CDR3 coding sequence is TGTGCCAGCAGCCGGGTTATTAGCGGGAACTCCTACGAGCAGTACTTC. This translates into CASSRVISGNSYEQYF. The variable domain in full, completed from reference TRBV11-2 and TRBJ2-7, reads EAGVAQSPRYKIIEKRQSVAFWCNPISGHATLYWYQQILGQGPKLLIQFQNNGVVDDSQLPKDRFSAERLKGVDSTLKIQPAKLEDSAVYLCASSRVISGNSYEQYFGPGTRLTVT.